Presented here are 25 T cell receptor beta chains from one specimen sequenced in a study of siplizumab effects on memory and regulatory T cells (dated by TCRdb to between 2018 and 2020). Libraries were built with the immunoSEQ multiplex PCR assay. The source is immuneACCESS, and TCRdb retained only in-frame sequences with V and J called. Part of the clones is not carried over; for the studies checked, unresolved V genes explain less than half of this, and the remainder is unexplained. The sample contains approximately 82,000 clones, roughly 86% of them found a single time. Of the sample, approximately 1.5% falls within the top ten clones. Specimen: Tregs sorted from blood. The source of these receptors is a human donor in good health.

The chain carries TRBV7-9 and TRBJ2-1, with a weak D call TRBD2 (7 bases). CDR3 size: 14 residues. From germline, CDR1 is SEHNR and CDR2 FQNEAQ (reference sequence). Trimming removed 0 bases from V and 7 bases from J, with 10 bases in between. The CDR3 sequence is CASSLAGGLNEQFF. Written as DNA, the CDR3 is TGTGCCAGCAGCTTAGCGGGGGGGCTGAATGAGCAGTTCTTC.

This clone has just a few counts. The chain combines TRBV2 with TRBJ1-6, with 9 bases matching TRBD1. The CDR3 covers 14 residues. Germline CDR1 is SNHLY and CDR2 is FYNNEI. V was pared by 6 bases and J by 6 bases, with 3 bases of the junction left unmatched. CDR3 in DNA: TGTGCCAGCAGGGAGACAGGGGGTAATTCACCCCTCCACTTT. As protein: CASRETGGNSPLHF.

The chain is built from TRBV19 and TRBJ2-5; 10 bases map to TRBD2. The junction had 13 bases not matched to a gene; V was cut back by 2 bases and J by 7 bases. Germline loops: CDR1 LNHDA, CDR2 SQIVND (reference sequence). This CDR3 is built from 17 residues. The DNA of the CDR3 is TGTGCCAGTAGTATATGGGACCCAGCGGGGGGGCGATTGACCCAGTACTTC. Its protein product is CASSIWDPAGGRLTQYF.

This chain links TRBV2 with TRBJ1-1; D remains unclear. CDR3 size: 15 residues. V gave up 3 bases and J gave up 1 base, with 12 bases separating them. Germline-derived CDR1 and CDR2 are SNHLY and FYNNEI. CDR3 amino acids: CASSDGSLANTEAFF. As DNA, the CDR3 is TGTGCCAGCAGTGACGGCAGCCTCGCGAACACTGAAGCTTTCTTT.

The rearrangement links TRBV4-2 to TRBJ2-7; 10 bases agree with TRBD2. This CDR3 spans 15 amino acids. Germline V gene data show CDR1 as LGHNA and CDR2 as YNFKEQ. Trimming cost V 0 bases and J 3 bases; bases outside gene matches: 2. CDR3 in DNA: TGTGCCAGCAGCCAAGATACTAGCGGGGTCTACGAGCAGTACTTC. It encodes CASSQDTSGVYEQYF.

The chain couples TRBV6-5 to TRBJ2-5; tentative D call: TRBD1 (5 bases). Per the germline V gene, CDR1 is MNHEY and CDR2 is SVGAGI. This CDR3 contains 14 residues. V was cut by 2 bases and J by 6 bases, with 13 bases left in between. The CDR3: CASSYTRQPQTQYF. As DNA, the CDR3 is TGTGCCAGCAGTTACACCAGACAGCCCCAGACCCAGTACTTC.

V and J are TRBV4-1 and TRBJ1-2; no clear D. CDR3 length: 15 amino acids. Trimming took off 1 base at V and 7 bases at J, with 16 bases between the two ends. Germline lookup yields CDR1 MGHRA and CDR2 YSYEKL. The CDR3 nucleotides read TGCGCCAGCAGCCAAGGAATGTCGGCGGATCTTGGCTACACCTTC. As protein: CASSQGMSADLGYTF.

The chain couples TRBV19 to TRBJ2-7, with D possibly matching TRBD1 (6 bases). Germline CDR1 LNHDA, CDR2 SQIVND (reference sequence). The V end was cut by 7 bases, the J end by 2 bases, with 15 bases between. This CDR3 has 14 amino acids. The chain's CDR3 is CASKLGQGTYEQYF. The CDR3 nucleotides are TGTGCCAGTAAGTTGGGGCAGGGGACCTACGAGCAGTACTTC.

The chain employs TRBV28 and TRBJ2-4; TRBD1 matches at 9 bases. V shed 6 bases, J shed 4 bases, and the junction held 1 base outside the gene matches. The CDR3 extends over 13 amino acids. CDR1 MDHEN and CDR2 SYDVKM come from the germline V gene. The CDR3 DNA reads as TGTGCCAGCAGGGGGACAGGGAAAAACATTCAGTACTTC. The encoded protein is CASRGTGKNIQYF.

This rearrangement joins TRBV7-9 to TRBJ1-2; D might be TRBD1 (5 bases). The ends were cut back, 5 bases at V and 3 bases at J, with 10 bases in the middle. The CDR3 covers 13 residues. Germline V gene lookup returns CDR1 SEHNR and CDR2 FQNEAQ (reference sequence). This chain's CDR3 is CASSLDSYYGYTF. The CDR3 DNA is TGTGCCAGCAGCCTTGACAGCTACTATGGCTACACCTTC. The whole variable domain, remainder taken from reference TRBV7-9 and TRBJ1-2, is DTGVSQNPRHKITKRGQNVTFRCDPISEHNRLYWYRQTLGQGPEFLTYFQNEAQLEKSRLLSDRFSAERPKGSFSTLEIQRTEQGDSAMYLCASSLDSYYGYTFGSGTRLTVV.

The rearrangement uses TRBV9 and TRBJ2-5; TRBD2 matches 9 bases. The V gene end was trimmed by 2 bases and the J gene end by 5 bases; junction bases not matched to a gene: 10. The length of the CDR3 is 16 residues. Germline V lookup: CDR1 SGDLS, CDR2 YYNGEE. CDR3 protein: CASSVDSGLALETQYF. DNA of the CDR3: TGTGCCAGCAGCGTCGATTCGGGACTAGCTTTGGAGACCCAGTACTTC.

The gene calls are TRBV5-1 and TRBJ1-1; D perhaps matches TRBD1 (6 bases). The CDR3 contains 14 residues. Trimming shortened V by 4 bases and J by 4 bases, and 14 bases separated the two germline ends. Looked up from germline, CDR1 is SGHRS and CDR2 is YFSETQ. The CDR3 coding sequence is TGCGCCAGCAGCAGAAGTCAGGGGTTCACTGAAGCTTTCTTT. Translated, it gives CASSRSQGFTEAFF.

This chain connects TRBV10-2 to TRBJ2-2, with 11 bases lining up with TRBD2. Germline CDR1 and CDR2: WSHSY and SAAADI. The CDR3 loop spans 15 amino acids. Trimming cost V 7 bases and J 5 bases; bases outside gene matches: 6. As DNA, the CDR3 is TGCGCCAGCAATAGCGGGGGGGTAGGGACCGGGGAGCTGTTTTTT. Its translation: CASNSGGVGTGELFF.

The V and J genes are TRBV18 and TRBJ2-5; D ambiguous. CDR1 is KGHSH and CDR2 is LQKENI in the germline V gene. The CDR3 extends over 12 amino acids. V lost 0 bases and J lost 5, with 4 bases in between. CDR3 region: CASSPPSETQYF. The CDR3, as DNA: TGTGCCAGCTCACCACCCAGCGAGACCCAGTACTTC.

In DNA form, the CDR3 reads TGTGCCAGCAGTCCTCTTGACAGGGGGACTGGGACCCAGTACTTC. Its protein is CASSPLDRGTGTQYF. V and J are TRBV28 and TRBJ2-5, with TRBD1 matching over 9 bases. CDR3 length: 15 amino acids. Unmatched junction bases numbered 11, after V lost 5 bases and J lost 7 bases. Germline V CDR1 and CDR2: MDHEN, SYDVKM.

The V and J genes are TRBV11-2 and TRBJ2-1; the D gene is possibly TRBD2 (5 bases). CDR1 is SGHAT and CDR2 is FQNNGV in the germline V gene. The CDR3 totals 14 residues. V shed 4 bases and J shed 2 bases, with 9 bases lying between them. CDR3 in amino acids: CASSSAGTYNEQFF. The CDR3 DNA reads TGTGCCAGCAGCTCAGCCGGGACCTACAATGAGCAGTTCTTC.

CDR3 loop: CASSAGYMAGYTF. The DNA for the CDR3 is TGTGCCAGCAGCGCAGGCTACATGGCGGGCTACACCTTC. The chain joins TRBV9 to TRBJ1-2; no definite D call. V was clipped by 3 bases and J by 8 bases, with 14 bases between them. This CDR3 comprises 13 residues. Looked up from germline, CDR1 is SGDLS and CDR2 is YYNGEE.

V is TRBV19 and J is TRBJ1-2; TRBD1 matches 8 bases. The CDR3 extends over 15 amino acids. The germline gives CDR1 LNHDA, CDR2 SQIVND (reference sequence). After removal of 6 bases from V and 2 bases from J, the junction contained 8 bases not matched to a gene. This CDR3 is CASSSIWDRNYGYTF. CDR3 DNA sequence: TGTGCCAGTAGCTCAATCTGGGACAGGAACTATGGCTACACCTTC.

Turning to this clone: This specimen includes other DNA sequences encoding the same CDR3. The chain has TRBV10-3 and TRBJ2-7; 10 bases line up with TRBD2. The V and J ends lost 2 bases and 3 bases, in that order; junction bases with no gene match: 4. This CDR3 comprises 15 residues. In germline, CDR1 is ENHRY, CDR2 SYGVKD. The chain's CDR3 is CAISEGASGGYEQYF. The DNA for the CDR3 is TGTGCCATCAGTGAGGGGGCTAGCGGGGGCTACGAGCAGTACTTC.

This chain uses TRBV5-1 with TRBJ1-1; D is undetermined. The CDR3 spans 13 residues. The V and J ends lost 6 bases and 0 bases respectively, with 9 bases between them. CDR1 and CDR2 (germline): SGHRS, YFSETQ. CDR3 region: CASKQFMNTEAFF. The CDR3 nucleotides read TGCGCCAGCAAACAGTTCATGAACACTGAAGCTTTCTTT. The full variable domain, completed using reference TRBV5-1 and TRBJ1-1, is KAGVTQTPRYLIKTRGQQVTLSCSPISGHRSVSWYQQTPGQGLQFLFEYFSETQRNKGNFPGRFSGRQFSNSRSEMNVSTLELGDSALYLCASKQFMNTEAFFGQGTRLTVV.

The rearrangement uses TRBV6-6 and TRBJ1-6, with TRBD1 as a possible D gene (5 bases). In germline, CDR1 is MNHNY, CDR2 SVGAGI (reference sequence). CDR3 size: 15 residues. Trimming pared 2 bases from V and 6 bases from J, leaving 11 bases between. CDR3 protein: CASSYGAGFNSPLHF. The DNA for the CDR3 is TGTGCCAGCAGTTACGGGGCAGGGTTTAATTCACCCCTCCACTTT.

CDR3 sequence (DNA): TGCGCCAGCAGCACTGGACAGGAAAACATTCAGTACTTC. Its translation is CASSTGQENIQYF. The V call is TRBV5-1, the J call TRBJ2-4, with 7 bases that match TRBD1. This CDR3 is built from 13 residues. The V gene end was trimmed by 4 bases and the J gene end by 5 bases; junction bases not matched to a gene: 3. Per the germline V gene, CDR1 is SGHRS and CDR2 is YFSETQ.

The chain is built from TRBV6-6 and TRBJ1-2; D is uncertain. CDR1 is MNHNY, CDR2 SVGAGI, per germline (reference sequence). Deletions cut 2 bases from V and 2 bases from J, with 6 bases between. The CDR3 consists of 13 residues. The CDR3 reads CASSYDGNYGYTF. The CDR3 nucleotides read TGTGCCAGCAGTTACGACGGGAACTATGGCTACACCTTC.

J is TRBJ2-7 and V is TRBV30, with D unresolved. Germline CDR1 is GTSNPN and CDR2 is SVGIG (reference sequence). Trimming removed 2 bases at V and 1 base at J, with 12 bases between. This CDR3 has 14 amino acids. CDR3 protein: CAWSLGRNSYEQYF. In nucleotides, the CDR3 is TGTGCCTGGAGTTTAGGACGAAATTCCTACGAGCAGTACTTC.

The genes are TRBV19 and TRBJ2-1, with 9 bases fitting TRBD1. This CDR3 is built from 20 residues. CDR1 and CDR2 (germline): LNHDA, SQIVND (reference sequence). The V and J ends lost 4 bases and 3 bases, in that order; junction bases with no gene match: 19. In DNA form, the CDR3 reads TGTGCCAGTAGTAACCCTCGGGACAGGGATCCCTCACAGAACTACAATGAGCAGTTCTTC. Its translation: CASSNPRDRDPSQNYNEQFF. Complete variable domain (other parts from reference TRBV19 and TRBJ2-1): DGGITQSPKYLFRKEGQNVTLSCEQNLNHDAMYWYRQDPGQGLRLIYYSQIVNDFQKGDIAEGYSVSREKKESFPLTVTSAQKNPTAFYLCASSNPRDRDPSQNYNEQFFGPGTRLTVL.